This T cell receptor beta chain was obtained from a study of circulating tumor DNA in untreated peripheral T-cell lymphoma (dated by TCRdb to the early 2020s). The library was built by means of the immunoSEQ multiplex PCR assay. TCRdb took over this immuneACCESS table, retaining in-frame rearrangements with V and J assigned. Such tables are incomplete; in checked studies, under half of the missing clones stem from an unresolved V gene, and the remainder is unexplained. Within this sample are 7,000 or so clones, with around 74% of them counted one time only. The ten largest clones take up 15% to 20% of the sample. With respect to this clone: It lacks a known antigen. There are no base qualities to consult, and no much larger clone falls within one base.

Summary of the overall study and its limitations: Tumor-specific clonotypes were identified in about 81% of patients, with identification achieved from around 88% of baseline tissues and about 70% of baseline serum samples.

Including cysteine and phenylalanine, the CDR3 has 13 amino acids. CDR3 DNA only is kept here, 39 bases in frame from base 1. Cut back by 5 bases and 1 base, the V and J ends lie 9 bases apart. The CDR1 and CDR2 encoded by the germline V gene are SGDLS and YYNGEE. Tumor-specific TCR clonotypes were identified by sequencing baseline tumor tissue collected before treatment. To monitor patients with peripheral T-cell lymphoma who were getting frontline treatment on a trial, the study applied next-generation sequencing to T-cell receptor sequences. This TCR was recovered from a human donor with peripheral T-cell lymphoma. Here the chain combines TRBV9 and TRBJ1-1; no D gene can be assigned with confidence. The sequenced sample consisted of tumor tissue. The DNA is TGTGCCAGCAGTGTTGCACCGAACACTGAAGCTTTCTTT. Translated, this is CASSVAPNTEAFF.